This TCR beta chain was documented in a study of somatic mutations in cytotoxic T cells in rheumatoid arthritis. Background on the study: Certain V beta antibody-stained T-cell populations, V beta1+ cells sequenced for TCRB among them, were flow-sorted to nearly 100% purity.

Positive magnetic bead selection, which isolated the CD4+ and CD8+ cells, was followed by a flow cytometry check of purity. The assay was immunoSEQ multiplex PCR, and TCRdb's table has in-frame clones only and misses some. Of about 19,000 clones in the sample, about two thirds were seen once. Overall study results and limits: Reported slight underrepresentation of TRBV07 in rheumatoid arthritis patients was not subjected to multiple-comparison adjustment. CD8+ T cells showed clonality that did not differ significantly between patients with rheumatoid arthritis and age-matched healthy controls.

The V gene lost 6 bases and the J gene lost 5 bases, with 16 bases spanning the gap. CDR1 is SNHLY and CDR2 is FYNNEI in the germline V gene. This CDR3 has 14 residues. On this clone itself: Its matching antigen is unknown.

The receptor comes from an adult with rheumatoid arthritis. The sample was CD8+ T cells sorted from blood. The chain recombines TRBV2 with TRBJ2-5, with D perhaps matching TRBD1 (5 bases). The CDR3 region has the DNA TGTGCCAGCAGGGGAATGCAGGGTTGGGAGACCCAGTACTTC. This encodes CASRGMQGWETQYF.